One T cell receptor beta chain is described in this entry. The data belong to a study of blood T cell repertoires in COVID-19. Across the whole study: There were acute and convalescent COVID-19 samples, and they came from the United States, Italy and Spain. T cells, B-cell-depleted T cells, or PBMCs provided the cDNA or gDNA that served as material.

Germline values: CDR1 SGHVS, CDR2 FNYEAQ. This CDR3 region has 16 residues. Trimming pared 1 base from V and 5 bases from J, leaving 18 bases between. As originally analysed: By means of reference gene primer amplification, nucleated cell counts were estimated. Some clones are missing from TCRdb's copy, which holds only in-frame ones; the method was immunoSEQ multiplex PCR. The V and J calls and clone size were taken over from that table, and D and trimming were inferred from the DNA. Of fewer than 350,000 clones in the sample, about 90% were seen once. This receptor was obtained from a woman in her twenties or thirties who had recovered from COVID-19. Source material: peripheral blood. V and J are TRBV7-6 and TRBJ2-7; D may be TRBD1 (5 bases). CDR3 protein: CASSLGSGYLAHEQYF. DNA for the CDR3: TGTGCCAGCAGCTTAGGATCAGGGTACCTCGCCCACGAGCAGTACTTC.